This T cell receptor beta chain was sequenced in a study of cytomegalovirus exposure and HLA in healthy donors. Study-wide results and limits: Later analysis demonstrated an association between a missense DCLRE1C variant and TCR beta V- and J-gene trimming. In a later analysis, TCR association rates varied by HLA locus: DRB1 most, HLA-C fewest. Cytomegalovirus association was assigned to more than 150 TCR beta chains.

PCR used 60 Vbeta primers and 13 Jbeta primers. In the original processing: As a later analysis found, there were roughly 80 million unique TCR beta chains, of which approximately 10 million were shared. The method was immunoSEQ multiplex PCR; TCRdb's version includes in-frame clones alone and lacks a portion of them. V and J calls plus clone size are reproduced from that table; the DNA served to infer D and trimming. The sample carries some 98,000 clones, more than 70% recorded once. This CDR3 is 13 amino acids long. Germline CDR1 and CDR2: SGHVS and FQNEAQ. The V end was cut by 5 bases, the J end by 5 bases, with 10 bases between. On this clone: Its specificity is not known.

This chain uses TRBV7-8 with TRBJ2-1, with D possibly being TRBD1 (5 bases). Sequencing input: PBMCs. The clonotype was recovered from a man aged 18 to 30 in good health and CMV-seropositive. CDR3 sequence reads: CASSVDKNNEQFF. CDR3 coding DNA: TGTGCCAGCAGCGTGGACAAGAACAATGAGCAGTTCTTC.